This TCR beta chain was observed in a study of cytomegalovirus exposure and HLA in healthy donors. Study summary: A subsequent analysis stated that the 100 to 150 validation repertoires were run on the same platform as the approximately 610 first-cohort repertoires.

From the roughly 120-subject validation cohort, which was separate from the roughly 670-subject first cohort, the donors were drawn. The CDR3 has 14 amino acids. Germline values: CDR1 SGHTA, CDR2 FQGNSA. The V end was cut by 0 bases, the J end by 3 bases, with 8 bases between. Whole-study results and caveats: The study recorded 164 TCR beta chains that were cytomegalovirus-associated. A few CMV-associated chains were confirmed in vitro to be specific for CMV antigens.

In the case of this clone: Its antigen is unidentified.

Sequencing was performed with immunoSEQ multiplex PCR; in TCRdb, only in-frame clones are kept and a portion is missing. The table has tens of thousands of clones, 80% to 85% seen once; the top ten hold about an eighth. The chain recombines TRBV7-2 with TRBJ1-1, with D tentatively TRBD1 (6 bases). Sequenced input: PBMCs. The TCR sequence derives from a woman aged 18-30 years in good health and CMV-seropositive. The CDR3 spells CASSLAGQHTEAFF. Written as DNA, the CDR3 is TGTGCCAGCAGCTTAGCAGGACAGCACACTGAAGCTTTCTTT.